Below, one T cell receptor (beta chain) is given with its context. The entry originates in a study of blood T cells in healthy people across ages. Germline-derived CDR1 and CDR2 are SGHKS and YYEKEE (reference sequence). CDR3 length: 15 residues. V shed 0 bases and J shed 7 bases, with 11 bases lying between them. Sample-barcoded 5' priming and a J-beta primer mix drove a second PCR of roughly 7 to 11 cycles. TCRdb used MiXCR to reprocess the 5' RACE reads, holding one entry per CDR3 protein. Of 700,000 to 900,000 distinct CDR3 sequences listed, roughly 53% are singletons. The chain combines TRBV5-5 with TRBJ1-6, with D tentatively TRBD1 (5 bases). This clonotype originated in a man at least 80 years old in good health. The sample comprised blood. CDR3 in amino acids: CASSLEGATNSPLHF. Here the CDR3 DNA reads TGTGCCAGCAGCTTGGAAGGGGCTACAAATTCACCCCTCCACTTT.